The T cell receptor (beta chain) under discussion was sequenced for a study of cytomegalovirus exposure and HLA in healthy donors. On this clone itself: Its specificity is not known.

13 Jbeta primers and 60 Vbeta primers were used for the PCR. Using immunoSEQ multiplex PCR, the repertoire was profiled, and TCRdb retains in-frame clones only, with some absent. The table records 100,000 to 150,000 clones, over 60% of them present only once. Overall study results and limits: Across donors, most TCRs were seen rarely, yet some public ones were widespread. Testing in vitro showed a few CMV-associated chains specific for CMV antigens.

CDR1 is SGHAT, CDR2 FQDESV, per germline (reference sequence). The CDR3 runs 14 residues. Trimming left V 5 bases short and J 7 bases short, with 17 bases between. This receptor was taken from a human donor in good health. The chain employs TRBV11-1 and TRBJ2-5; D possibly corresponds to TRBD2 (6 bases). Sequencing used PBMCs. The CDR3 protein is CASSERLVGRTQYF. The CDR3 DNA reads as TGTGCCAGCAGCGAAAGACTAGTTGGGAGGACCCAGTACTTC.